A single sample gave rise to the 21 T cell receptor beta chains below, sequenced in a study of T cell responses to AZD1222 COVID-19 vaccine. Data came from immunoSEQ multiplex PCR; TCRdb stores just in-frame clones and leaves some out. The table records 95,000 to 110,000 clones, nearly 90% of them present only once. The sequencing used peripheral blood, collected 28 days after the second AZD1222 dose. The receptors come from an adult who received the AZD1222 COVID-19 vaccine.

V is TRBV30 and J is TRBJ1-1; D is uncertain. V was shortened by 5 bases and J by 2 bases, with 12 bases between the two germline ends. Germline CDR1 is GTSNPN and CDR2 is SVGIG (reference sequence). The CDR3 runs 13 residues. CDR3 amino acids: CAWGQVGNTEAFF. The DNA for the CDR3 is TGTGCCTGGGGTCAGGTGGGAAACACTGAAGCTTTCTTT.

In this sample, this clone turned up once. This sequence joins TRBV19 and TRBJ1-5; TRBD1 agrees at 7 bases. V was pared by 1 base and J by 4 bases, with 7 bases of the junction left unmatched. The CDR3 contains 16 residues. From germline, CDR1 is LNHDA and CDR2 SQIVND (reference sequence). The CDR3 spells CASSIAGQGENQPQHF. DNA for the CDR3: TGTGCCAGTAGTATAGCGGGGCAGGGGGAAAATCAGCCCCAGCATTTT. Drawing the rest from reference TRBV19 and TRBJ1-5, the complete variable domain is DGGITQSPKYLFRKEGQNVTLSCEQNLNHDAMYWYRQDPGQGLRLIYYSQIVNDFQKGDIAEGYSVSREKKESFPLTVTSAQKNPTAFYLCASSIAGQGENQPQHFGDGTRLSIL.

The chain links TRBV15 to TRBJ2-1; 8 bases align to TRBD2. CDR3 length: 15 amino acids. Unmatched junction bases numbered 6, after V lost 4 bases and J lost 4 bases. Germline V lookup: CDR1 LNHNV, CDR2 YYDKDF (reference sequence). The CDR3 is CATSIGTRVYNEQFF. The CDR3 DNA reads TGTGCCACCAGCATTGGGACTAGGGTTTACAATGAGCAGTTCTTC.

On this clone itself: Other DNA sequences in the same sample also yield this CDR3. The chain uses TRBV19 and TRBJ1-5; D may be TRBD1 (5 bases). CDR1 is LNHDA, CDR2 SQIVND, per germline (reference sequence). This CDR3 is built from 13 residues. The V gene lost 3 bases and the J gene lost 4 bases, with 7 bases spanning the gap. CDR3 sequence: CASSIGGNQPQHF. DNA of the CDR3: TGTGCCAGTAGTATCGGGGGGAATCAGCCCCAGCATTTT.

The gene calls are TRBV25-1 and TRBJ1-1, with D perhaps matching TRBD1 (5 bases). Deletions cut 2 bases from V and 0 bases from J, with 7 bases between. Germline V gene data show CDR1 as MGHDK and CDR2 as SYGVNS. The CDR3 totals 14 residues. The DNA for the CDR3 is TGTGCCAGCAGTGAAGGGGCCTTGAACACTGAAGCTTTCTTT. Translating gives CASSEGALNTEAFF. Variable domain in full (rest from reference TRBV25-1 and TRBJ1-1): EADIYQTPRYLVIGTGKKITLECSQTMGHDKMYWYQQDPGMELHLIHYSYGVNSTEKGDLSSESTVSRIRTEHFPLTLESARPSHTSQYLCASSEGALNTEAFFGQGTRLTVV.

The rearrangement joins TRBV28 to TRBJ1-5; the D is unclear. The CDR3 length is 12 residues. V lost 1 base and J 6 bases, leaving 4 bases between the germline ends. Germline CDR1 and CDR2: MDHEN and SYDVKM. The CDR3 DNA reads TGTGCCAGCAGTTTATTCGGTCAGCCCCAGCATTTT. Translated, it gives CASSLFGQPQHF. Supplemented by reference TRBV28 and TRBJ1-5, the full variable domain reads DVKVTQSSRYLVKRTGEKVFLECVQDMDHENMFWYRQDPGLGLRLIYFSYDVKMKEKGDIPEGYSVSREKKERFSLILESASTNQTSMYLCASSLFGQPQHFGDGTRLSIL.

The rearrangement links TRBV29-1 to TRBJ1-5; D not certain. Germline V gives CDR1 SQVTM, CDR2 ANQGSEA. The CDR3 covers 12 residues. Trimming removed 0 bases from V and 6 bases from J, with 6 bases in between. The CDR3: CSVEDPGQPQHF. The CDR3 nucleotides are TGCAGCGTTGAAGATCCCGGTCAGCCCCAGCATTTT.

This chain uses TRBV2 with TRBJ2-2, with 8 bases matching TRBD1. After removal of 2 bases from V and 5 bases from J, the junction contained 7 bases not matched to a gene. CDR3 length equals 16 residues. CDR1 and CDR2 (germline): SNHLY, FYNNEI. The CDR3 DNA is TGTGCCAGCAGTGAAAGAACAGGGGGGCGAACCGGGGAGCTGTTTTTT. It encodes CASSERTGGRTGELFF.

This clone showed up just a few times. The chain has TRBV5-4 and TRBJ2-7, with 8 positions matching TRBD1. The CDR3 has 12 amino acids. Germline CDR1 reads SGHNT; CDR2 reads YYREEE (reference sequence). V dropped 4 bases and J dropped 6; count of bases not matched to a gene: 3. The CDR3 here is CASSRTGSEQYF. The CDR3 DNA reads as TGTGCCAGCAGCAGGACAGGGAGCGAGCAGTACTTC.

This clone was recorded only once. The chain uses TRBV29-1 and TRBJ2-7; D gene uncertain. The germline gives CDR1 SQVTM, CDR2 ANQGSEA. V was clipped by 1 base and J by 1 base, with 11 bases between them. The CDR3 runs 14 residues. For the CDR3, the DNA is TGCAGCGTTGAAGTCGGATACGAGTCCTACGAGCAGTACTTC. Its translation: CSVEVGYESYEQYF.

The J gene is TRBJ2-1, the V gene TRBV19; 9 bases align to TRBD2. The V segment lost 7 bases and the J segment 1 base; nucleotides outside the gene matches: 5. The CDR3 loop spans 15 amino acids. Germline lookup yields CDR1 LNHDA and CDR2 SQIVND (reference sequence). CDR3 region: CASTPSGGSYNEQFF. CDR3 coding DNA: TGTGCCAGTACCCCCAGCGGGGGGTCCTACAATGAGCAGTTCTTC.

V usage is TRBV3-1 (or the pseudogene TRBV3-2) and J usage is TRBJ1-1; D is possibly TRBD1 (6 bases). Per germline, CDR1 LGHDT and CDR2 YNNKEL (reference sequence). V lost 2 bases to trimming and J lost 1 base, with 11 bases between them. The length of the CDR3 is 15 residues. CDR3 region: CASSQFSRGNTEAFF. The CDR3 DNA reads TGTGCCAGCAGCCAATTCAGCAGGGGGAACACTGAAGCTTTCTTT.

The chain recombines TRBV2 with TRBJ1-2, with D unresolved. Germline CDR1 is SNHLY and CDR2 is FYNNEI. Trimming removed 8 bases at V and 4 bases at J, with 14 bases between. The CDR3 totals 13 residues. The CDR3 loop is CASGREGGYGYTF. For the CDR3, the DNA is TGTGCCAGCGGGCGGGAGGGAGGCTATGGCTACACCTTC. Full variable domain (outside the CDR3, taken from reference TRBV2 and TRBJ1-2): EPEVTQTPSHQVTQMGQEVILRCVPISNHLYFYWYRQILGQKVEFLVSFYNNEISEKSEIFDDQFSVERPDGSNFTLKIRSTKLEDSAMYFCASGREGGYGYTFGSGTRLTVV.

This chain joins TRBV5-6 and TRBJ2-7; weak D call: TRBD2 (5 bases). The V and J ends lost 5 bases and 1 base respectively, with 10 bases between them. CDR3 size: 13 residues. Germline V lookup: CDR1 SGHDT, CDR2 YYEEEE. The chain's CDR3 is CASRHRESYEQYF. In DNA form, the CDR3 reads TGTGCCAGCAGGCATCGGGAATCCTACGAGCAGTACTTC.

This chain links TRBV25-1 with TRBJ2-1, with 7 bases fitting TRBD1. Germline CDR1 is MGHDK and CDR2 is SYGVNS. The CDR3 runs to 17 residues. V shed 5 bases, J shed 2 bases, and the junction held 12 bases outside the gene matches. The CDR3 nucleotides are TGTGCCAGCAGTACCTCTACAGGGGTTACTGCCTACAATGAGCAGTTCTTC. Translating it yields CASSTSTGVTAYNEQFF.

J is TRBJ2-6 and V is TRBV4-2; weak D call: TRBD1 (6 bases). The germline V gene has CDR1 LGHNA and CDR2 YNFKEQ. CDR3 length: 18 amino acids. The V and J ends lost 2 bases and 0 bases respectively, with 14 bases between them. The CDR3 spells CASSQTGTSNSGANVLTF. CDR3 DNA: TGTGCCAGCAGCCAAACCGGGACATCGAACTCTGGGGCCAACGTCCTGACTTTC.

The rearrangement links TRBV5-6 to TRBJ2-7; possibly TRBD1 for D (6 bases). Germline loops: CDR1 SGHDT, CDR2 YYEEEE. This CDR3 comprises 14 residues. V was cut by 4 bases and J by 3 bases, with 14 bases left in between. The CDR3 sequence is CASSVGTFNYEQYF. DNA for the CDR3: TGTGCCAGCAGCGTCGGGACATTTAACTACGAGCAGTACTTC.

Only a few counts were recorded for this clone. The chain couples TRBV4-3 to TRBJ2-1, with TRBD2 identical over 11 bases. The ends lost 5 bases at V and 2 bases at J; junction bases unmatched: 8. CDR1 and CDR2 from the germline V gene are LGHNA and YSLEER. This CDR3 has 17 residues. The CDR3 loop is CASSELLAGGAYNEQFF. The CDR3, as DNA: TGCGCCAGCAGCGAACTCCTAGCGGGGGGTGCCTACAATGAGCAGTTCTTC.

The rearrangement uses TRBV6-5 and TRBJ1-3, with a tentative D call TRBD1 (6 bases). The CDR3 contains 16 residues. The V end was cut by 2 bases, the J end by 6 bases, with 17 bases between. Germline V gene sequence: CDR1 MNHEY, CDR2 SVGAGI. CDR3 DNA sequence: TGTGCCAGCAGTTACGGATTTGAGACAGGCCTAAACACCATATATTTT. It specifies CASSYGFETGLNTIYF.

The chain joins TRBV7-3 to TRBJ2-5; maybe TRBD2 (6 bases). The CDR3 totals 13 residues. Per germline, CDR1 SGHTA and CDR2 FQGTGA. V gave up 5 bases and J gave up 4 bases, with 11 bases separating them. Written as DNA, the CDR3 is TGTGCCAGCAGCCCGGGGCGGGGAGAGACCCAGTACTTC. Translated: CASSPGRGETQYF.

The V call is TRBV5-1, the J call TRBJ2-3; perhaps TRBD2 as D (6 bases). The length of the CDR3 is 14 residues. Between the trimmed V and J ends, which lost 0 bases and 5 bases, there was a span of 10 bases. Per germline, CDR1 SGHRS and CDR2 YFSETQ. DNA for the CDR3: TGCGCCAGCAGCTTGGGAGCAGCGGGAGATACGCAGTATTTT. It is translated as CASSLGAAGDTQYF.